This is a list of T cell receptor beta chains from one sample in a study of cytomegalovirus exposure and HLA in healthy donors. The table came from immunoSEQ multiplex PCR; TCRdb's copy has only in-frame clones and leaves some out. This sample carries over 110,000 clones, around 86% of them seen once, and the ten largest clones take approximately 8.7%. Material for sequencing was PBMCs. These receptors came from a man aged 18 to 30 in good health and CMV-seropositive. CDR3s include the opening cysteine and the closing phenylalanine or tryptophan. D genes are given only for firm matches. For some rows the clone size is stated as once, few or many, or as a class when expanded; others skip it.

D: .; size: .; J: TRBJ2-7; V: TRBV27; CDR3: CASSFLSSYEQYF; DNA: TGTGCCAGCAGTTTCCTAAGCTCCTACGAGCAGTACTTC
D: .; size: .; J: TRBJ1-6; V: TRBV27; CDR3: CASSLNEEGRRDSPLHF; DNA: TGTGCCAGCAGTTTAAATGAGGAAGGTAGGAGGGATTCACCCCTCCACTTT
D: .; size: .; J: TRBJ2-1; V: TRBV5-6; CDR3: CASSLIRSSYNEQFF; DNA: TGTGCCAGCAGCTTGATACGGTCCTCCTACAATGAGCAGTTCTTC
D: .; size: once; J: TRBJ2-7; V: TRBV21-1; CDR3: CASLDTPHEQYF; DNA: TGTGCCAGCCTTGACACACCCCACGAGCAGTACTTC
D: .; size: .; J: TRBJ2-6; V: TRBV6-6; CDR3: CASSYSSSGANVLTF; DNA: TGTGCCAGCAGTTACTCGTCGTCTGGGGCCAACGTCCTGACTTTC
D: .; size: once; J: TRBJ2-1; V: TRBV6-6; CDR3: CASSYGGRYNEQFF; DNA: TGTGCCAGCAGTTACGGGGGGAGATACAATGAGCAGTTCTTC
D: .; size: .; J: TRBJ1-1; V: TRBV18; CDR3: CASSLLSGTEAFF; DNA: TGTGCCAGCTCATTGTTGTCCGGGACTGAAGCTTTCTTT
D: TRBD1; size: .; J: TRBJ1-2; V: TRBV19; CDR3: CASSIVEGAGYGYTF; DNA: TGTGCCAGTAGTATAGTTGAGGGGGCGGGCTATGGCTACACCTTC
D: .; size: .; J: TRBJ1-5; V: TRBV15; CDR3: CATSKMTARGLPQHF; DNA: TGTGCCACCAGCAAAATGACGGCCCGGGGATTGCCCCAGCATTTT
D: .; size: .; J: TRBJ2-7; V: TRBV25-1; CDR3: CASSPLGGPSVSYEQYF; DNA: TGTGCCAGCAGTCCCCTGGGGGGGCCGTCGGTTTCCTACGAGCAGTACTTC
D: TRBD1; size: .; J: TRBJ1-2; V: TRBV5-1; CDR3: CASSPQGAGGYTF; DNA: TGCGCCAGCAGCCCCCAGGGGGCGGGTGGCTACACCTTC
D: TRBD1; size: .; J: TRBJ1-4; V: TRBV7-8; CDR3: CASSLGQGAEKLFF; DNA: TGTGCCAGCAGCCTGGGACAGGGGGCTGAAAAACTGTTTTTT
D: TRBD2; size: .; J: TRBJ2-7; V: TRBV11-1; CDR3: CASSRTSTYEQYF; DNA: TGTGCCAGCAGCCGGACTAGCACTTACGAGCAGTACTTC
D: .; size: .; J: TRBJ2-3; V: TRBV6-6; CDR3: CASRAQEGRADTQYF; DNA: TGTGCCAGCAGGGCACAGGAGGGGCGCGCAGATACGCAGTATTTT
D: .; size: .; J: TRBJ2-7; V: TRBV18; CDR3: CASSPVREPSDEQYF; DNA: TGTGCCAGCTCACCAGTCCGGGAACCGTCCGACGAGCAGTACTTC
D: .; size: few; J: TRBJ1-1; V: TRBV6-6; CDR3: CASSSRVNTEAFF; DNA: TGTGCCAGCAGCAGCAGGGTGAACACTGAAGCTTTCTTT
D: TRBD1; size: once; J: TRBJ2-4; V: TRBV10-1; CDR3: CASSESRQGRIAKNIQYF; DNA: TGCGCCAGCAGTGAGTCGAGACAGGGGAGAATAGCCAAAAACATTCAGTACTTC
D: TRBD1; size: .; J: TRBJ1-5; V: TRBV27; CDR3: CASSLSKGDRVDQPQHF; DNA: TGTGCCAGCAGTTTATCGAAGGGGGACAGGGTTGATCAGCCCCAGCATTTT
D: TRBD2; size: .; J: TRBJ2-7; V: TRBV27; CDR3: CASSLALAGSSYEQYF; DNA: TGTGCCAGCAGTTTAGCGCTAGCGGGGAGCTCCTACGAGCAGTACTTC
D: .; size: .; J: TRBJ1-4; V: TRBV5-4; CDR3: CASSSKGQVEKLFF; DNA: TGTGCCAGCAGCTCGAAGGGACAAGTCGAAAAACTGTTTTTT
D: .; size: .; J: TRBJ2-3; V: TRBV7-6; CDR3: CASSLYTDTQYF; DNA: TGTGCCAGCAGCTTATACACAGATACGCAGTATTTT
D: .; size: .; J: TRBJ1-1; V: TRBV27; CDR3: CASKVGGLKNTEAFF; DNA: TGTGCCAGCAAGGTAGGGGGTCTTAAGAACACTGAAGCTTTCTTT
D: TRBD2; size: .; J: TRBJ2-3; V: TRBV27; CDR3: CASSQRTSGGVTDTQYF; DNA: TGTGCCAGCAGTCAACGGACTAGCGGGGGGGTCACAGATACGCAGTATTTT
D: TRBD2; size: .; J: TRBJ2-3; V: TRBV25-1; CDR3: CASGVGLAVTDTQYF; DNA: TGTGCCAGCGGCGTCGGACTAGCAGTCACAGATACGCAGTATTTT
D: .; size: .; J: TRBJ1-1; V: TRBV2; CDR3: CARQAWADTEAFF; DNA: TGTGCCAGACAGGCCTGGGCGGACACTGAAGCTTTCTTT
D: TRBD2; size: .; J: TRBJ2-1; V: TRBV27; CDR3: CASSAQRTRYNEQFF; DNA: TGTGCCAGCAGTGCACAAAGGACTAGGTACAATGAGCAGTTCTTC
D: TRBD1; size: .; J: TRBJ1-1; V: TRBV19; CDR3: CASTRTGPNTEAFF; DNA: TGTGCCAGTACCCGGACAGGGCCGAACACTGAAGCTTTCTTT
D: .; size: .; J: TRBJ1-6; V: TRBV5-8; CDR3: CASSPRRGNSPLHF; DNA: TGTGCCAGCAGCCCCCGCAGGGGTAATTCACCCCTCCACTTT
D: .; size: few; J: TRBJ2-1; V: TRBV7-9; CDR3: CASSLGVGLGGEQFF; DNA: TGTGCCAGCAGCTTAGGTGTGGGTCTCGGAGGTGAGCAGTTCTTC
D: TRBD1; size: .; J: TRBJ1-2; V: TRBV19; CDR3: CASSIRTGRDGYTF; DNA: TGTGCCAGTAGTATACGGACAGGGCGAGATGGCTACACCTTC
D: .; size: .; J: TRBJ1-4; V: TRBV19; CDR3: CASSIAQGYGEKLFF; DNA: TGTGCCAGTAGTATAGCACAGGGTTACGGTGAAAAACTGTTTTTT
D: .; size: once; J: TRBJ2-1; V: TRBV19; CDR3: CASSIDPPGSSYNEQFF; DNA: TGTGCCAGTAGTATAGATCCCCCCGGGAGCTCCTACAATGAGCAGTTCTTC
D: TRBD1; size: .; J: TRBJ1-5; V: TRBV6-1; CDR3: CASSHTGGAEPQHF; DNA: TGTGCCAGCAGCCACACAGGGGGCGCAGAGCCCCAGCATTTT
D: TRBD1; size: .; J: TRBJ1-4; V: TRBV5-1; CDR3: CASSRDRGREKLFF; DNA: TGCGCCAGCAGCCGGGACAGGGGGCGGGAAAAACTGTTTTTT
D: TRBD2; size: .; J: TRBJ2-5; V: TRBV7-8; CDR3: CASRRLAGGGLGETQYF; DNA: TGTGCCAGCAGAAGACTAGCGGGAGGGGGTCTGGGAGAGACCCAGTACTTC